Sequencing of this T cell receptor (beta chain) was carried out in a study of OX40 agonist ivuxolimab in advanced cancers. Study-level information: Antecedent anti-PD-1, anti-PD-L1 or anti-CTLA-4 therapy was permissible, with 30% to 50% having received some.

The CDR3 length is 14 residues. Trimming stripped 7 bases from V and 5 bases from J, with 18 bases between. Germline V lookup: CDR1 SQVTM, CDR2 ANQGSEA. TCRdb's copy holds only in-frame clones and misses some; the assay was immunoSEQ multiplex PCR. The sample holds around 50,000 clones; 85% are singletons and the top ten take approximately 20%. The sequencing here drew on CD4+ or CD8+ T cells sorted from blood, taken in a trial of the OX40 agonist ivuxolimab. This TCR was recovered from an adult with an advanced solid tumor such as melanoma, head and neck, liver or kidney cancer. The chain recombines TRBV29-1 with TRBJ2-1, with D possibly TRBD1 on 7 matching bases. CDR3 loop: CSAGGGDSHNEQFF. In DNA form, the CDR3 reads TGCAGCGCCGGTGGAGGGGACAGCCACAATGAGCAGTTCTTC.